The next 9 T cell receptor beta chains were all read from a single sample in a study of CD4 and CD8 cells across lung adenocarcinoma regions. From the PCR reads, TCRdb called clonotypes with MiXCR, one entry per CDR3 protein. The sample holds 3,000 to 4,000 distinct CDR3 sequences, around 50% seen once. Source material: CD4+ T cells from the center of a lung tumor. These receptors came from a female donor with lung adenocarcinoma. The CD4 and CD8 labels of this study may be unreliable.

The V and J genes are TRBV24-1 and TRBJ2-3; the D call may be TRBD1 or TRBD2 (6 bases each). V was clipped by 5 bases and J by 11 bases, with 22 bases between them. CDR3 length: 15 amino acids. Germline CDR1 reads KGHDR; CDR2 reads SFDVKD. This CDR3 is CATSAGLGDKDMQYF. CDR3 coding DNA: TGTGCCACCAGTGCGGGACTGGGGGACAAAGACATGCAGTATTTT.

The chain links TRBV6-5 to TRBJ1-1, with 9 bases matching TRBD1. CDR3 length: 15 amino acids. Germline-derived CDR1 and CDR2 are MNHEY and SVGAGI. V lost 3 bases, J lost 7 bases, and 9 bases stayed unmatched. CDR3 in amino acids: CASSYAGQGGLEAFF. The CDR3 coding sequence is TGTGCCAGCAGTTATGCGGGACAGGGAGGCCTTGAAGCTTTCTTT.

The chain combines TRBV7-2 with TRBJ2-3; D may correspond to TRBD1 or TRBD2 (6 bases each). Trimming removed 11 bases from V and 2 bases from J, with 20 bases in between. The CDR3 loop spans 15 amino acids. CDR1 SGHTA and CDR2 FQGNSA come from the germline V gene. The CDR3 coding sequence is TGTGCCGGGGGCACCGGGGGCCGTGACACAGATACGCAGTATTTT. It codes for CAGGTGGRDTDTQYF.

CDR3 loop: CASSKGRQNYEQYF. The CDR3 bases are TGTGCCAGTAGTAAAGGCCGACAGAACTACGAGCAGTACTTC. The rearrangement uses TRBV27 and TRBJ2-5, with D perhaps matching TRBD1 (5 bases). The end of the DNA aligns better with TRBJ2-7, so the J call may be wrong. This CDR3 is 14 amino acids long. The germline gives CDR1 MNHEY, CDR2 SMNVEV (reference sequence).

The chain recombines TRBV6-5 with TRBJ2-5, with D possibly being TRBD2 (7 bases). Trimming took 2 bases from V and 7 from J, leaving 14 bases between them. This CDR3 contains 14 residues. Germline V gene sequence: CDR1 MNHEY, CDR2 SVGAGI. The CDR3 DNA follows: TGTGCCAGCAGTTACACTCAAGGGGGGGGGACCCAGTACTTC. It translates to CASSYTQGGGTQYF.

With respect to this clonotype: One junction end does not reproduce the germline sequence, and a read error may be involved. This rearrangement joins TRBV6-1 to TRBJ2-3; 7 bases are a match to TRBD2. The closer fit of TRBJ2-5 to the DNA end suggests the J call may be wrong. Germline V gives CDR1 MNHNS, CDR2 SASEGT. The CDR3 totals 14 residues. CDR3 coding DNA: TGTGCCGGCAGTGGGGCTAGCGGCAAAGATACCCAGTACTTC. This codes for CAGSGASGKDTQYF.

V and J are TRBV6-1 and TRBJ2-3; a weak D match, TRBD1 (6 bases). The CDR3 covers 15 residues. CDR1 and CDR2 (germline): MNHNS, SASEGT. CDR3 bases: TGTGGCCGCGGTGAGGGAGTGGGGGCCAAAGATACGCAGTATTTT. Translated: CGRGEGVGAKDTQYF.

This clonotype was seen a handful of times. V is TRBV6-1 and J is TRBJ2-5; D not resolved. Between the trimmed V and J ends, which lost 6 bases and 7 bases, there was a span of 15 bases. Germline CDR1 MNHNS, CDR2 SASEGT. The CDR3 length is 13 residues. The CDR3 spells CASRRTAWGTQYF. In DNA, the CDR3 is TGTGCCAGCAGGAGGACGGCGTGGGGGACCCAGTACTTC.

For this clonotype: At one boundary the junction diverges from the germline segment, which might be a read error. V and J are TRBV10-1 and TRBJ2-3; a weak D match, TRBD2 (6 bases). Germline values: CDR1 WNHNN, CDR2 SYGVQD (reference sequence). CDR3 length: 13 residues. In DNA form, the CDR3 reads TGCGCCACGGGGCTGGGAGGCACAAATACGCAGTATTTC. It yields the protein CATGLGGTNTQYF.